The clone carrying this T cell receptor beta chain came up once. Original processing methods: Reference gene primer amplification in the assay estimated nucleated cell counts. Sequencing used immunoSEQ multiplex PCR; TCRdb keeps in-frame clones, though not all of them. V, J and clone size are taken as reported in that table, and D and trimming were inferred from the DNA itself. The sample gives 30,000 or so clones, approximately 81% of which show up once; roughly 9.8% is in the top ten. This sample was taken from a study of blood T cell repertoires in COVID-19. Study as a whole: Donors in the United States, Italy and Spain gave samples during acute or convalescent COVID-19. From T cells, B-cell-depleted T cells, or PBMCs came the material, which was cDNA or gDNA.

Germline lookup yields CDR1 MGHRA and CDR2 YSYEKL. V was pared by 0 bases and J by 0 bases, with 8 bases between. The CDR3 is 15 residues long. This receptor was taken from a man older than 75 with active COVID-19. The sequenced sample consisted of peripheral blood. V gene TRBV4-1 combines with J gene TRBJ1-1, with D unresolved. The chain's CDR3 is CASSQEGAMNTEAFF. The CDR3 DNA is TGCGCCAGCAGCCAAGAGGGAGCCATGAACACTGAAGCTTTCTTT.